This TCR beta chain was recorded in a study of human T cells and chemical hapten exposure. Across the study: Diphenylcyclopropenone, dosed weekly to the scalp, was given to patients throughout the roughly 25-week study. Findings of the study overall: Expanded TCR counts at PT1 were positively correlated with the patch test score.

This clonotype occurred many times. The antigen is undetermined. This CDR3 contains 13 residues. Germline lookup yields CDR1 SGHTA and CDR2 FQGNSA. V lost 4 bases and J 0 bases, leaving 7 bases between the germline ends. The sample's time point: pre-sensitization, week 0. Treatment noted: therapeutic diphenylcyclopropenone sensitization with weekly scalp DPC. The starting material, unfractionated whole blood, was used for total RNA extraction. Within the library, unique molecular identifiers were attached to each individual cDNA molecule. TCRdb re-derived calls from the RACE reads in MiXCR, one entry per CDR3 protein. The data show under 40,000 distinct CDR3 sequences, approximately 12% seen once.

The genes are TRBV7-2 and TRBJ2-7; D remains unclear. The receptor comes from a woman aged 40 to 50 with alopecia areata. Some clones in this sample may be carry-over from other donors' samples. The sample was whole blood, taken in connection with sensitization to the hapten diphenylcyclopropenone (DPC). CDR3 loop: CASSYGPSYEQYF. For the CDR3, the DNA is TGTGCCAGCAGCTACGGGCCCTCCTACGAGCAGTACTTC.